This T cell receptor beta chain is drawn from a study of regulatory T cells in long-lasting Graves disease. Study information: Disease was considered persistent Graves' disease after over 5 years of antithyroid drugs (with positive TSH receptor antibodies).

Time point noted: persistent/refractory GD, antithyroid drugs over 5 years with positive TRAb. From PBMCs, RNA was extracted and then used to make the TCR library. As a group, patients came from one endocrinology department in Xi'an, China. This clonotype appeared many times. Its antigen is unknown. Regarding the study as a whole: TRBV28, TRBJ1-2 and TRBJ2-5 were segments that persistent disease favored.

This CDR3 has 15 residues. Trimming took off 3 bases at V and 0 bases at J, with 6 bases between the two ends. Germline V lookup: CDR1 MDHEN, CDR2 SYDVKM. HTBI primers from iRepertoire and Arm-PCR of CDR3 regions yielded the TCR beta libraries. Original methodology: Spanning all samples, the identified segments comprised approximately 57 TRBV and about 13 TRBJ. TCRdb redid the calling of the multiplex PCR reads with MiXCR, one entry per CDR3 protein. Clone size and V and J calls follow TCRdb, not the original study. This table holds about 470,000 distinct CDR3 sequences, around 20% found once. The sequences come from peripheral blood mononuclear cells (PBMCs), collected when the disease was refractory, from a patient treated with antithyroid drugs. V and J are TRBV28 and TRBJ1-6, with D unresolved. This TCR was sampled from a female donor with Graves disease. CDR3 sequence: CASSLYGSYNSPLHF. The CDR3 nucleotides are TGTGCCAGCAGTTTGTATGGCTCCTATAATTCACCCCTCCACTTT.